This T cell receptor (beta chain) is from a study of T cell repertoires in cytomegalovirus infection. Study background: Matching HLA type, along with CMV infection, was indicated by public TCR beta signatures.

CDR3 length: 12 residues. Between the trimmed V and J ends, which lost 5 bases and 3 bases, there was a span of 5 bases. This clonotype showed up many times. No antigen is known for it. Each CDR3 protein gets one entry after TCRdb re-called the reads with MiXCR. The sample consists of a few hundred thousand distinct CDR3 sequences, 17% of them appearing once. General observations from the study: Summed public TCR beta family frequency identified CMV carriers bearing the relevant HLA.

This rearrangement joins TRBV12-3 or TRBV12-4 to TRBJ1-5, with D unresolved. This clonotype originated in a human donor in good health (CMV status not recorded). Some clones in this sample may be carry-over from other donors' samples. Specimen: PBMCs. The CDR3 DNA reads TGTGCCAGCAGTGTGTTCAATCAGCCCCAGCATTTT. Residues: CASSVFNQPQHF.